What follows are 18 T cell receptor beta chains derived from one specimen sequenced in a study of blood T cells in healthy people across ages (dated by TCRdb to 2013 to 2016). Library preparation was by 5' RACE. Sequencer: Illumina HiSeq 2500. A second PCR of about 7 to 12 cycles was performed with a sample-barcoded 5' primer and a J-beta primer mix. In TCRdb, the public reads were trimmed at Q25 with fastp and aligned with MiXCR, with productive beta chains retained. Rows are unified per CDR3 protein, each entry keeping the most common DNA and genes. This sample comprises hundreds of thousands of distinct CDR3 sequences, roughly 25% of them detected only once. Together, the top ten hold 9% to 9.5% of the sample. These data are also associated with another study on T cells of mothers and their children.

The sequencing input was blood. The receptors were sampled from a boy younger than 18 in good health.

This clonotype came up a few times. The V call is TRBV4-2, the J call TRBJ2-7; 7 bases align to TRBD1. J gave up 7 bases and V 3 bases, and 9 bases lay outside the gene matches. Germline CDR1 is LGHNA and CDR2 is YNFKEQ. This CDR3 contains 14 residues. The CDR3 is CASSHELDRAEQYF. The CDR3 DNA follows: TGTGCCAGCAGCCATGAGCTTGACAGGGCTGAGCAGTACTTC.

This clonotype was seen a handful of times. J is TRBJ2-7 and V is TRBV29-1; TRBD2 matches at 12 bases. Germline CDR1 SQVTM, CDR2 ANQGSEA. V trimming: 1 base; J trimming: 2 bases; junction bases outside the gene matches: 3. This CDR3 comprises 15 residues. The CDR3 coding sequence is TGCAGCGTTGAAGGGACTAGCGGGATGGCCTACGAGCAGTACTTC. Residues: CSVEGTSGMAYEQYF.

This clonotype turned up a few times. The chain recombines TRBV7-9 with TRBJ2-2, with D tentatively TRBD1 or TRBD2 (5 bases each). Germline CDR1 and CDR2: SEHNR and FQNEAQ (reference sequence). The ends were cut back, 5 bases at V and 6 bases at J, with 19 bases in the middle. The CDR3 spans 16 residues. Here the CDR3 reads CASSPDEGFWAGELFF. CDR3 bases: TGTGCCAGCAGCCCGGATGAGGGGTTTTGGGCCGGGGAGCTGTTTTTT.

This clonotype was observed a few times. The V and J genes are TRBV6-5 and TRBJ2-1, with TRBD1 matching over 11 bases. Judging by the DNA end, TRBJ2-7 fits better; the J call may be wrong. This CDR3 spans 17 amino acids. Germline CDR1 MNHEY, CDR2 SVGAGI. CDR3 nucleotides: TGTGCCAGCAGTTTGTCCACCGGGACAGGGGGTTTCTACGAGCAGTACTTC. This sequence encodes CASSLSTGTGGFYEQYF.

This clonotype was detected only a few times. The J gene is TRBJ1-1, the V gene TRBV29-1; TRBD1 matches 9 bases. This CDR3 has 13 residues. The V segment lost 6 bases and the J segment 8 bases; nucleotides outside the gene matches: 10. Germline V gene lookup returns CDR1 SQVTM and CDR2 ANQGSEA. The CDR3 here is CSVWVQGAGEAFF. The CDR3 region has the DNA TGCAGCGTGTGGGTACAGGGGGCCGGGGAAGCTTTCTTT. The whole variable domain, filled in from reference TRBV29-1 and TRBJ1-1, reads SAVISQKPSRDICQRGTSLTIQCQVDSQVTMMFWYRQQPGQSLTLIATANQGSEATYESGFVIDKFPISRPNLTFSTLTVSNMSPEDSSIYLCSVWVQGAGEAFFGQGTRLTVV.

A few counts support this clonotype. V and J are TRBV18 and TRBJ2-7; 10 bases are shared with TRBD1. CDR1 is KGHSH and CDR2 is LQKENI in the germline V gene. This CDR3 region has 14 residues. Unmatched junction bases numbered 8, after V lost 5 bases and J lost 7 bases. The CDR3 DNA sequence: TGTGCCAGCTCATCCGGGACAGGGGTGGAGGAGCAGTACTTC. It yields the protein CASSSGTGVEEQYF.

V usage is TRBV4-2 and J usage is TRBJ1-4; D is undetermined. CDR1 LGHNA and CDR2 YNFKEQ come from the germline V gene. The length of the CDR3 is 14 residues. With 0 bases removed from V and 8 bases from J, the gap between germline ends came to 10 bases. CDR3 DNA: TGTGCCAGCAGCCAAGACGGATTTAACGAAAAACTGTTTTTT. It specifies CASSQDGFNEKLFF.

The CDR3, as DNA: TGTGCCAGCAGGCGGACAGGGACGGGAGAAAAACTGTTTTTT. Its protein is CASRRTGTGEKLFF. The rearrangement links TRBV28 to TRBJ1-4; 8 positions match TRBD1. There are 14 residues in the CDR3. Germline V gene lookup returns CDR1 MDHEN and CDR2 SYDVKM. With 6 bases clipped from V and 8 bases from J, the junction kept 8 bases outside the gene matches.

This chain links TRBV10-3 with TRBJ2-4, with 8 bases that match TRBD2. Germline CDR1 and CDR2: ENHRY and SYGVKD. This CDR3 contains 17 residues. With 8 bases clipped from V and 5 bases from J, the junction kept 17 bases outside the gene matches. CDR3 coding DNA: TGTGCCATCCGAACCATTTTTAACGGGAGGGCCGAAAACATTCAGTACTTC. This codes for CAIRTIFNGRAENIQYF.

The genes are TRBV29-1 and TRBJ2-1; tentatively, D is TRBD1 (6 bases). This CDR3 spans 13 amino acids. The V and J ends lost 1 base and 6 bases respectively, with 10 bases between them. Germline CDR1 is SQVTM and CDR2 is ANQGSEA. The CDR3 DNA sequence: TGCAGCGTTGAAGTTACCAGGGGCAATGAGCAGTTCTTC. The encoded protein is CSVEVTRGNEQFF.

J is TRBJ2-5 and V is TRBV19; no firm D call. V was trimmed by 4 bases and J by 5 bases, leaving 11 bases between them. This CDR3 region has 13 residues. CDR1 LNHDA and CDR2 SQIVND come from the germline V gene (reference sequence). The CDR3 protein is CASSRTVWETQYF. The CDR3 region has the DNA TGTGCCAGTAGTAGAACCGTTTGGGAGACCCAGTACTTC.

About this clonotype: One end of the junction does not line up with germline, which may come from a read error. The genes are TRBV7-9 and TRBJ2-1, with a tentative D call TRBD1 (7 bases). The germline V gene has CDR1 SEHNR and CDR2 FQNEAQ (reference sequence). CDR3 size: 15 residues. The CDR3 region is CASSSRDSSCNEQFF. The CDR3 bases are TGTGCCAGCAGCTCGCGGGACAGCTCCTGCAATGAGCAGTTCTTC.

This clonotype was picked up a small number of times. The chain combines TRBV4-3 with TRBJ2-5, with unresolved D. The CDR3 has 13 residues. Trimming removed 1 base at V and 7 bases at J, with 10 bases between. Looked up from germline, CDR1 is LGHNA and CDR2 is YSLEER. CDR3 nucleotide sequence: TGCGCCAGCAGCCAAGGGGGTCCTGGGACCCAGTACTTC. Protein: CASSQGGPGTQYF.

This rearrangement joins TRBV7-2 to TRBJ2-5; D unresolved. CDR3 length: 14 residues. Looked up from germline, CDR1 is SGHTA and CDR2 is FQGNSA. Trimming stripped 5 bases from V and 0 bases from J, with 10 bases between. CDR3 in DNA: TGTGCCAGCAGCATGACGTGGGACCAAGAGACCCAGTACTTC. It codes for CASSMTWDQETQYF.

The rearrangement joins TRBV7-2 to TRBJ2-1; D possibly uses TRBD1 or TRBD2 (6 bases each). Trimming removed 5 bases at V and 1 base at J, with 18 bases between. Germline lookup yields CDR1 SGHTA and CDR2 FQGNSA. The length of the CDR3 is 17 residues. The CDR3 DNA is TGTGCCAGCAGCAAAAGCACGGGGGCTAGATCCTACAATGAGCAGTTCTTC. Its protein product is CASSKSTGARSYNEQFF.

This clonotype was observed a handful of times. The genes are TRBV29-1 and TRBJ2-7; TRBD2 matches 7 bases. After removal of 4 bases from V and 2 bases from J, the junction contained 11 bases not matched to a gene. CDR3 size: 15 residues. Germline V gives CDR1 SQVTM, CDR2 ANQGSEA. The CDR3 sequence: CSVGLAAISTYEQYF. The CDR3 DNA is TGCAGCGTTGGTCTAGCGGCAATTTCGACCTACGAGCAGTACTTC.

This clonotype occurred a few times. The J gene is TRBJ1-6, the V gene TRBV11-2; D remains unclear. V lost 3 bases, J lost 10 bases, and 7 bases lay in between. Germline CDR1 SGHAT, CDR2 FQNNGV. The CDR3 contains 12 residues. This chain's CDR3 is CASSFSFSPLHF. CDR3 DNA: TGTGCCAGCAGCTTCTCGTTCTCACCCCTCCACTTT. The complete variable domain, with remaining parts taken from reference TRBV11-2 and TRBJ1-6, reads EAGVAQSPRYKIIEKRQSVAFWCNPISGHATLYWYQQILGQGPKLLIQFQNNGVVDDSQLPKDRFSAERLKGVDSTLKIQPAKLEDSAVYLCASSFSFSPLHFGNGTRLTVT.

This clonotype was detected only a few times. The genes are TRBV28 and TRBJ1-4; D gene unclear. The germline V gene encodes CDR1 MDHEN and CDR2 SYDVKM. CDR3 size: 14 residues. The V and J ends lost 6 bases and 4 bases respectively, with 12 bases between them. The CDR3 loop is CASSLLGNNEKLFF. The CDR3 DNA reads TGTGCCAGCAGCCTCTTAGGGAATAATGAAAAACTGTTTTTT. Supplemented by reference TRBV28 and TRBJ1-4, the full variable domain reads DVKVTQSSRYLVKRTGEKVFLECVQDMDHENMFWYRQDPGLGLRLIYFSYDVKMKEKGDIPEGYSVSREKKERFSLILESASTNQTSMYLCASSLLGNNEKLFFGSGTQLSVL.